These T cell receptor beta chains were read from a single sample in a study of control samples from healthy donors and cancer patients. Only in-frame clones appear in the TCRdb table, and some are missing; sequencing was by immunoSEQ multiplex PCR. The data contain 200,000 to 250,000 clones, 85% to 95% of them singletons. Specimen: blood. The receptors come from a man aged 50 to 60 in good health. Each CDR3 is given with its conserved first and last residue. The D gene is left open where the match is weak. Size is omitted from some rows. Given values are once, few, many or a class for expanded clones.

j_call | d_call | v_call | clone_size | cdr3_aa | cdr3_nt
TRBJ1-1 | NA | TRBV15 | NA | CATSSWNTEAFF | TGTGCCACCAGCAGTTGGAACACTGAAGCTTTCTTT
TRBJ1-3 | NA | TRBV28 | NA | CAVLSTSGNTIYF | TGTGCCGTACTGTCAACGTCTGGAAACACCATATATTTT
TRBJ1-2 | TRBD1 | TRBV27 | NA | CASSNLGQETVKGYTF | TGTGCCAGCAGTAACCTCGGACAGGAAACCGTCAAAGGCTACACCTTC
TRBJ1-3 | NA | TRBV30 | NA | CAWSPSWATGNTIYF | TGTGCCTGGAGCCCCTCCTGGGCGACTGGAAACACCATATATTTT
TRBJ1-1 | TRBD1 | TRBV6-2/TRBV6-3 | NA | CASSQQGEVEAFF | TGTGCCAGCAGCCAACAGGGGGAAGTTGAAGCTTTCTTT
TRBJ1-1 | NA | TRBV5-1 | NA | CASSLSGALTEAFF | TGCGCCAGCAGCTTGTCCGGGGCCCTCACTGAAGCTTTCTTT
TRBJ2-3 | NA | TRBV4-3 | NA | CASSLEQGTSTDTQYF | TGCGCCAGCAGCCTGGAACAGGGCACTAGCACAGATACGCAGTATTTT
TRBJ1-5 | NA | TRBV5-1 | once | CASSFTGEDQPQHF | TGCGCCAGCAGCTTTACGGGGGAGGATCAGCCCCAGCATTTT
TRBJ1-4 | NA | TRBV7-2 | NA | CASSLEPPGGLRGKLFF | TGTGCCAGCAGCTTAGAGCCCCCCGGGGGGCTTCGAGGAAAACTGTTTTTT
TRBJ2-3 | NA | TRBV14 | NA | CASSHLTDTDTQYF | TGTGCCAGCAGCCATTTGACAGACACAGATACGCAGTATTTT
TRBJ1-6 | TRBD1 | TRBV28 | NA | CASSISGGAAYSPLHF | TGTGCCAGCAGTATATCAGGGGGCGCCGCTTATTCACCCCTCCACTTT
TRBJ2-1 | NA | TRBV7-2 | NA | CASSLSTDRSLEIF | TGTGCCAGCAGCTTATCGACCGACAGATCTCTGGAGATCTTC
TRBJ1-5 | NA | TRBV5-1 | NA | CASSPLTTGRGGSGNQPQHF | TGCGCCAGCAGCCCCCTTACGACAGGTCGTGGGGGGTCGGGCAATCAGCCCCAGCATTTT
TRBJ1-3 | NA | TRBV15 | NA | CATSREDTIYF | TGTGCCACCAGCAGAGAAGACACCATATATTTT
TRBJ1-4 | NA | TRBV11-2 | NA | CAGREQATNEKLFF | TGTGCCGGCAGGGAACAGGCAACTAATGAAAAACTGTTTTTT
TRBJ1-6 | NA | TRBV27 | NA | CASSFMKNRIRNSPLHF | TGTGCCAGCAGTTTTATGAAGAATAGGATACGGAATTCACCCCTCCACTTT
TRBJ2-2 | TRBD2 | TRBV24-1 | once | CATSDPGGANTGELFF | TGTGCCACCAGTGACCCCGGGGGGGCGAACACCGGGGAGCTGTTTTTT
TRBJ2-5 | TRBD1 | TRBV6-6 | NA | CASSLPGQAGETQYF | TGTGCCAGCAGCCTACCGGGACAGGCGGGTGAGACCCAGTACTTC
TRBJ2-1 | TRBD1 | TRBV7-6 | NA | CASSLRTGGMNEQFF | TGTGCCAGCAGCCTTAGGACAGGGGGCATGAATGAGCAGTTCTTC
TRBJ1-5 | NA | TRBV10-3 | NA | CAISDGDRRNQPQHF | TGTGCCATCAGTGACGGCGACAGGCGCAATCAGCCCCAGCATTTT
TRBJ1-2 | NA | TRBV28 | few | CASSLGGDYGYTF | TGTGCCAGCAGCCTGGGGGGGGACTATGGCTACACCTTC
TRBJ1-4 | NA | TRBV19 | NA | CASSTTEIPEKLFF | TGTGCCAGTAGTACCACCGAAATACCTGAAAAACTGTTTTTT
TRBJ1-1 | NA | TRBV7-6 | once | CASSLYREKSVF | TGTGCCAGCAGCTTATACAGGGAAAAGTCTGTGTTT
TRBJ1-2 | NA | TRBV4-3 | NA | CASSQELGPRNGYTF | TGCGCCAGCAGCCAAGAACTCGGACCTAGGAATGGCTACACCTTC
TRBJ1-2 | NA | TRBV7-3 | NA | CASSLDPGDYGYTF | TGTGCCAGCAGCCTCGACCCGGGCGACTATGGCTACACCTTC
TRBJ1-1 | NA | TRBV5-1 | NA | CASSFNPAGNTEAFF | TGCGCCAGCAGCTTTAATCCGGCGGGGAACACTGAAGCTTTCTTT
TRBJ1-6 | NA | TRBV6-5 | NA | CASSFRLSPLHF | TGTGCCAGCAGTTTTAGGCTCTCACCCCTCCACTTT
TRBJ2-7 | NA | TRBV6-5 | NA | CASTRQWSYEQYF | TGTGCCAGCACGCGTCAATGGTCCTACGAGCAGTACTTC
TRBJ2-5 | TRBD2 | TRBV4-2 | NA | CASSPWTVASGESRETQYF | TGTGCCAGCAGCCCATGGACTGTTGCTAGCGGGGAGAGTCGAGAGACCCAGTACTTC
TRBJ1-5 | NA | TRBV19 | NA | CASSIGSGTSNQPQHF | TGTGCCAGTAGTATAGGCTCGGGGACAAGCAATCAGCCCCAGCATTTT
TRBJ1-1 | TRBD1 | TRBV7-9 | NA | CASSADRAGTEAFF | TGTGCCAGCAGCGCCGACAGGGCTGGCACGGAAGCTTTCTTT
TRBJ1-5 | NA | TRBV15 | NA | CATSPGPRDNQPQHF | TGTGCCACGAGTCCCGGGCCCCGTGATAATCAGCCCCAGCATTTT
TRBJ2-1 | TRBD2 | TRBV24-1 | NA | CATGPVRGDNNEQFF | TGTGCCACCGGCCCCGTGCGGGGGGACAACAATGAGCAGTTCTTC
TRBJ2-3 | NA | TRBV3-1/TRBV3-2 | NA | CASSQAQESTDTQYF | TGTGCCAGCAGCCAAGCCCAGGAGAGCACAGATACGCAGTATTTT
TRBJ2-4 | NA | TRBV4-1 | NA | CASSQGPGPFENIQYF | TGCGCCAGCAGCCAGGGGCCCGGACCCTTCGAGAACATTCAGTACTTC
TRBJ2-1 | NA | TRBV28 | NA | CASSFQHGAGGEQFF | TGTGCCAGCAGTTTCCAGCATGGGGCCGGGGGTGAGCAGTTCTTC
TRBJ2-2 | NA | TRBV5-4 | NA | CASSDAWGTSGELFF | TGTGCCAGCAGCGATGCATGGGGAACGTCCGGGGAGCTGTTTTTT
TRBJ2-4 | NA | TRBV6-2/TRBV6-3 | once | CASSLTLSRNIQYF | TGTGCCAGCAGTTTGACACTCTCCCGAAACATTCAGTACTTC
TRBJ2-1 | NA | TRBV4-3 | NA | CASSQVFGSISYNEQFF | TGCGCCAGCAGCCAAGTGTTTGGGTCCATCTCCTACAATGAGCAGTTCTTC
TRBJ2-5 | TRBD1 | TRBV5-1 | NA | CASSSGQGALETQYF | TGCGCCAGCAGCTCGGGACAGGGGGCGTTGGAGACCCAGTACTTC
TRBJ2-7 | TRBD2 | TRBV10-3 | NA | CAISGGDPYEQYF | TGTGCCATCAGCGGGGGGGATCCCTACGAGCAGTACTTC
TRBJ2-2 | NA | TRBV3-1/TRBV3-2 | NA | CASSPERGNTGELFF | TGTGCCAGCAGCCCGGAAAGGGGAAACACCGGGGAGCTGTTTTTT
TRBJ1-5 | NA | TRBV6-2/TRBV6-3 | once | CASSYYQSAGPNQPQHF | TGTGCCAGCAGTTACTACCAGAGCGCGGGTCCGAATCAGCCCCAGCATTTT
TRBJ1-1 | NA | TRBV4-3 | NA | CASSQEGYSNTEAFF | TGCGCCAGCAGCCAAGAAGGGTACAGTAACACTGAAGCTTTCTTT
TRBJ2-2 | NA | TRBV12-5 | NA | CASGPGTPGRGTGELFF | TGTGCTAGTGGTCCAGGGACCCCCGGAAGGGGCACCGGGGAGCTGTTTTTT
TRBJ1-1 | NA | TRBV5-1 | NA | CASSLNGGNTEAFF | TGCGCCAGCAGCTTGAACGGAGGGAACACTGAAGCTTTCTTT
TRBJ1-3 | NA | TRBV19 | NA | CASSIPGPGNTIYF | TGTGCCAGTAGTATCCCAGGGCCTGGAAACACCATATATTTT
TRBJ1-5 | TRBD1 | TRBV5-6 | NA | CASSLRTGTNRSPPQHF | TGTGCCAGCAGCTTAAGGACAGGGACGAATCGTTCTCCGCCCCAGCATTTT
TRBJ1-2 | NA | TRBV20-1 | NA | CSAREEGRYTF | TGCAGTGCTAGAGAGGAGGGGCGCTACACCTTC
TRBJ1-1 | NA | TRBV19 | NA | CASSADRSNTEAFF | TGTGCCAGTAGTGCTGACAGGTCGAACACTGAAGCTTTCTTT
TRBJ1-2 | NA | TRBV7-3 | NA | CASSLNPGTNYGYTF | TGTGCCAGCAGCTTAAATCCAGGGACTAACTATGGCTACACCTTC
TRBJ1-5 | NA | TRBV6-4 | NA | CASSAGGGQPQHF | TGTGCCAGCAGTGCGGGGGGCGGACAGCCCCAGCATTTT
TRBJ2-1 | NA | TRBV5-1 | NA | CASSFFSKGGEQFF | TGCGCCAGCAGCTTTTTCTCTAAGGGAGGTGAGCAGTTCTTC
TRBJ2-5 | NA | TRBV7-2 | NA | CASSQGEQETQYF | TGTGCCAGCAGCCAAGGGGAACAAGAGACCCAGTACTTC